The next 9 T cell receptor beta chains were all read from a single sample in a study of shared clonotypes between healthy human individuals (dated by TCRdb to the early 2020s). The library was prepared using the immunoSEQ multiplex PCR assay. This immuneACCESS table, as held by TCRdb, lists in-frame sequences with V and J called but not all clones. Of the missing ones, under half trace to an unresolved V gene in checked studies; the others have no known cause. This sample holds roughly 2.4 million clones; 90% to 97% were observed only once. The leading ten clones occupy over 0.1% of the sample. What was sequenced was naive CD4+ T cells sorted from blood. Read against the paper, the sample's cell subset or site label means: CD45RA+ positively selected. These receptors were taken from a man younger than 35 in good health.

This rearrangement joins TRBV29-1 to TRBJ2-5; 12 bases line up with TRBD1. The CDR3 is 15 amino acids. CDR1 is SQVTM, CDR2 ANQGSEA, per germline. Trimming at V came to 4 bases and at J to 4 bases, leaving 7 bases not matched to a gene. CDR3 bases: TGCAGCGTTGCCCGGGGGACAGGGGGCCGAGAGACCCAGTACTTC. This sequence encodes CSVARGTGGRETQYF.

This CDR3 is CASSLDQENYGYTF. In nucleotides, the CDR3 is TGCGCCAGCAGCCTAGATCAGGAAAACTATGGCTACACCTTC. This sequence joins TRBV4-1 and TRBJ1-2; D is ambiguous. The V and J ends lost 4 bases and 2 bases respectively, with 11 bases between them. This CDR3 region has 14 residues. CDR1 MGHRA and CDR2 YSYEKL come from the germline V gene.

V is TRBV21-1 and J is TRBJ2-7; whether TRBD2, the table's D call, matches the DNA was not checked. TRBV21-1 is tagged as a pseudogene. The length of the CDR3 is 17 residues. The CDR3 here is CASSKEVREFETYEQYF. The CDR3 DNA is TGTGCCAGCAGCAAAGAGGTCCGGGAATTTGAAACCTACGAGCAGTACTTC.

This rearrangement joins TRBV20-1 to TRBJ2-7; 7 positions agree with TRBD2. Looked up from germline, CDR1 is DFQATT and CDR2 is SNEGSKA (reference sequence). This CDR3 is 11 amino acids long. V gave up 7 bases and J gave up 4 bases; unmatched junction bases: 4. The CDR3 reads CSVQGGYEQYF. DNA for the CDR3: TGCAGTGTTCAGGGAGGGTACGAGCAGTACTTC.

Points on this clone: The sample carries other DNA sequences with the same CDR3. The chain has TRBV29-1 and TRBJ2-7; D is perhaps TRBD1 (6 bases). CDR1 and CDR2 from the germline V gene are SQVTM and ANQGSEA. V gave up 5 bases and J gave up 6 bases, with 11 bases separating them. CDR3 size: 11 residues. CDR3 region: CSVLTGSEQYF. CDR3 bases: TGCAGCGTTCTCACAGGGAGCGAGCAGTACTTC.

V and J are TRBV5-1 and TRBJ1-4; D unresolved. In germline, CDR1 is SGHRS, CDR2 YFSETQ. The CDR3 sequence is 14 residues long. Trimming stripped 0 bases from V and 8 bases from J, with 11 bases between. This CDR3 reads CASSLVPGGEKLFF. CDR3 DNA sequence: TGCGCCAGCAGCTTGGTCCCTGGCGGGGAAAAACTGTTTTTT.

This sequence joins TRBV2 and TRBJ1-1; D may be TRBD1 (5 bases). The CDR3 covers 14 residues. V lost 4 bases to trimming and J lost 8 bases, with 17 bases between them. The germline V gene has CDR1 SNHLY and CDR2 FYNNEI. The CDR3 DNA reads as TGTGCCAGCAGTGTTGACGGGACGGGGTTAGAAGCTTTCTTT. Translated: CASSVDGTGLEAFF.

V gene TRBV19 combines with J gene TRBJ2-1, with 12 positions matching TRBD2. With 8 bases clipped from V and 8 bases from J, the junction kept 7 bases outside the gene matches. The CDR3 has 14 amino acids. Germline-derived CDR1 and CDR2 are LNHDA and SQIVND (reference sequence). CDR3 region: CASSRLAGVDEQFF. The CDR3 DNA sequence: TGTGCCAGTTCGCGACTAGCGGGAGTGGATGAGCAGTTCTTC.

V gene TRBV4-1 combines with J gene TRBJ2-7; D might be TRBD1 (5 bases). V was clipped by 0 bases and J by 4 bases, with 16 bases between them. Germline V gives CDR1 MGHRA, CDR2 YSYEKL. The CDR3 extends over 16 amino acids. This CDR3 reads CASSQESSIPGYEQYF. The CDR3 DNA is TGCGCCAGCAGCCAAGAGAGTTCGATCCCAGGGTACGAGCAGTACTTC.